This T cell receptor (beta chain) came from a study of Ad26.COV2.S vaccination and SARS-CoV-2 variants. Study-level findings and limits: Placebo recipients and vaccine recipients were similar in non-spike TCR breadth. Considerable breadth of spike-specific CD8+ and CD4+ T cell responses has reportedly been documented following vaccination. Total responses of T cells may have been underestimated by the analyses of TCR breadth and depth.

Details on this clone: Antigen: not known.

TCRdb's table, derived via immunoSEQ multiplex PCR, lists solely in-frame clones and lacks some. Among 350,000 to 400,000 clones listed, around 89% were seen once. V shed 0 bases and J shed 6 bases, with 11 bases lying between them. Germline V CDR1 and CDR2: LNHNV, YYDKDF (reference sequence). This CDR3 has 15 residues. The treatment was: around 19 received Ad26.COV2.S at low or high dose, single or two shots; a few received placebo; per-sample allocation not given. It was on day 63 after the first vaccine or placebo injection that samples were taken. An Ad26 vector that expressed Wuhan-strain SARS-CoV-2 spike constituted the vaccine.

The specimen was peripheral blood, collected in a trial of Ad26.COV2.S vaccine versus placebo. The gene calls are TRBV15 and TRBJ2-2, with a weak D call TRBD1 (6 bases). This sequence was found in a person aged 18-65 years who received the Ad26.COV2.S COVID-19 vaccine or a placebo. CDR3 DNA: TGTGCCACCAGCAGAGATCTCAGGGGACCCGGGGAGCTGTTTTTT. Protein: CATSRDLRGPGELFF.